The rows below give T cell receptor beta chains drawn from one sample of a study of identical twins. TCRdb reprocessed the 5' RACE reads with MiXCR, giving one entry per CDR3 protein. The top ten hold about 0.99% of the sample, which has some 500,000 distinct CDR3 sequences, less than 25% seen once. These data were likewise used in another study, on T cells expressing NK-cell markers.

The material sequenced was CD4+ T cells sorted from blood. The receptor set was obtained from a woman between 18 and 29 years old in good health. Both conserved end residues are part of each CDR3. D genes are given only for firm matches. Clone size is not always given. Where it is, it says once, few, many or a class for expanded clones.

v_call: TRBV6-5
j_call: TRBJ2-3
d_call: .
clone_size: few
cdr3_nt: TGTGCCAGCAGTTTGCCACTAGTCGGCACAGATACGCAGTATTTT
cdr3_aa: CASSLPLVGTDTQYF

v_call: TRBV12-3/TRBV12-4
j_call: TRBJ2-2
d_call: TRBD2
clone_size: many
cdr3_nt: TGTGCCAGCAGCATGAGGGGAGCGGGAAGGCAAGGCACCGGGGAGCTGTTTTTT
cdr3_aa: CASSMRGAGRQGTGELFF

v_call: TRBV9
j_call: TRBJ2-5
d_call: TRBD1
clone_size: .
cdr3_nt: TGTGCCAGCAGCGTCAGAACAGGGGGCGTCTCTGAGACCCAGTACTTC
cdr3_aa: CASSVRTGGVSETQYF

v_call: TRBV5-1
j_call: TRBJ1-2
d_call: TRBD1
clone_size: few
cdr3_nt: TGCGCCAGCAGCGGACGGAACCGGGACAGGGAGATCCTTAACTATGGCTACACCTTC
cdr3_aa: CASSGRNRDREILNYGYTF

v_call: TRBV29-1
j_call: TRBJ2-7
d_call: .
clone_size: .
cdr3_nt: TGCAGCGTTGTGCTCAGGCGCTCCTACGAGCAGTACTTC
cdr3_aa: CSVVLRRSYEQYF

v_call: TRBV7-9
j_call: TRBJ2-1
d_call: .
clone_size: .
cdr3_nt: TGTGCCAGCAGCTTAGTTGTGTCGAGCAATGAGCAGTTCTTC
cdr3_aa: CASSLVVSSNEQFF

v_call: TRBV20-1
j_call: TRBJ2-2
d_call: TRBD2
clone_size: few
cdr3_nt: TGCAGTGCTAGTTCGGCTAGCGGGAGTCCCACGACCGGGGAGCTGTTTTTT
cdr3_aa: CSASSASGSPTTGELFF

v_call: TRBV5-1
j_call: TRBJ2-7
d_call: .
clone_size: .
cdr3_nt: TGCGCCAGCAGCTTCCGGGACACCACCCTCGACGAGCAGTACTTC
cdr3_aa: CASSFRDTTLDEQYF

v_call: TRBV10-3
j_call: TRBJ2-2
d_call: .
clone_size: .
cdr3_nt: TGTGCCATCAGTGAGGGCAGCTACACCGGGGAGCTGTTTTTT
cdr3_aa: CAISEGSYTGELFF

v_call: TRBV20-1
j_call: TRBJ2-1
d_call: TRBD2
clone_size: few
cdr3_nt: TGCAGTGCCGGAAGCGGGAACTACAATGAGCAGTTCTTC
cdr3_aa: CSAGSGNYNEQFF

v_call: TRBV27
j_call: TRBJ2-3
d_call: TRBD1
clone_size: .
cdr3_nt: TGTGCCAGCAGTCCCTACAGGGGGAGGACAGATACGCAGTATTTT
cdr3_aa: CASSPYRGRTDTQYF

v_call: TRBV6-5
j_call: TRBJ2-5
d_call: .
clone_size: .
cdr3_nt: TGTGCCACCTACGGGGTGAGGAGTCACCAGTACTTC
cdr3_aa: CATYGVRSHQYF

v_call: TRBV5-6
j_call: TRBJ1-2
d_call: .
clone_size: .
cdr3_nt: TGTGCCAGCAGCCCCAACGCGGGATGGGATGACTATGGCTACACCTTC
cdr3_aa: CASSPNAGWDDYGYTF

v_call: TRBV20-1
j_call: TRBJ2-7
d_call: .
clone_size: few
cdr3_nt: TGCAGTGCCGCGACTAGCTCCTACGAGCAGTACTTC
cdr3_aa: CSAATSSYEQYF

v_call: TRBV12-3/TRBV12-4
j_call: TRBJ2-7
d_call: .
clone_size: few
cdr3_nt: TGTGCCAGCAGCGGCCCAACCTACGAGCAGTACTTC
cdr3_aa: CASSGPTYEQYF

v_call: TRBV18
j_call: TRBJ2-5
d_call: .
clone_size: .
cdr3_nt: TGTGCCAGCTCACCGAGGTACCAAGAGACCCAGTACTTC
cdr3_aa: CASSPRYQETQYF

v_call: TRBV6-1
j_call: TRBJ2-7
d_call: .
clone_size: .
cdr3_nt: TGTGCCAGCAGTGAACAGCGTCTCTACGAGCAGTACTTC
cdr3_aa: CASSEQRLYEQYF

v_call: TRBV24-1
j_call: TRBJ2-1
d_call: TRBD2
clone_size: many
cdr3_nt: TGTGCCACCAGTGCCGGGACTAGCGGGGGATCCTACAATGAGCAGTTCTTC
cdr3_aa: CATSAGTSGGSYNEQFF

v_call: TRBV7-2
j_call: TRBJ2-7
d_call: .
clone_size: .
cdr3_nt: TGTGCCAGCAGCTTCCCCGGGGTTCAGCGCTCCTACGAGCAGTACTTC
cdr3_aa: CASSFPGVQRSYEQYF

v_call: TRBV5-6
j_call: TRBJ2-1
d_call: TRBD2
clone_size: once
cdr3_nt: TGTGCCAGCAGCACGCCGGGACTAGCGGGGGGGCGCTACAATGAGCAGTTCTTC
cdr3_aa: CASSTPGLAGGRYNEQFF

v_call: TRBV12-3/TRBV12-4
j_call: TRBJ1-1
d_call: .
clone_size: many
cdr3_nt: TGTGCCAGCACCTTTATCGCCCAGAACACTGAAGCTTTCTTT
cdr3_aa: CASTFIAQNTEAFF

v_call: TRBV6-1
j_call: TRBJ1-5
d_call: TRBD1
clone_size: few
cdr3_nt: TGTGCCAGCAGCCGCGACAGGGGGCATCAGCCCCAGCATTTT
cdr3_aa: CASSRDRGHQPQHF

v_call: TRBV5-1
j_call: TRBJ1-2
d_call: .
clone_size: few
cdr3_nt: TGCGCCAGCAGCTTGGTGGGGAACAACTATGGCTACACCTTC
cdr3_aa: CASSLVGNNYGYTF

v_call: TRBV29-1
j_call: TRBJ1-1
d_call: .
clone_size: few
cdr3_nt: TGCAGCGTTGACCCAACAGCCTCTGAAGCTTTCTTT
cdr3_aa: CSVDPTASEAFF

v_call: TRBV5-5
j_call: TRBJ2-2
d_call: TRBD2
clone_size: few
cdr3_nt: TGTGCCAGCAGCCCCTGGGCGGGGGTGAACACCGGGGAGCTGTTTTTT
cdr3_aa: CASSPWAGVNTGELFF

v_call: TRBV4-2
j_call: TRBJ2-3
d_call: .
clone_size: .
cdr3_nt: TGTGCCAGCAGCCACCAGTCCTACCCGACGCAGTATTTT
cdr3_aa: CASSHQSYPTQYF

v_call: TRBV7-2
j_call: TRBJ2-5
d_call: TRBD1
clone_size: .
cdr3_nt: TGTGCCAGCAGCTGGGGACAGCAACAAGAGACCCAGTACTTC
cdr3_aa: CASSWGQQQETQYF

v_call: TRBV20-1
j_call: TRBJ1-1
d_call: .
clone_size: few
cdr3_nt: TGCAGTGCTAGGAGGTCGGGCAGTGGGTCTGAAGCTTTCTTT
cdr3_aa: CSARRSGSGSEAFF

v_call: TRBV10-3
j_call: TRBJ2-7
d_call: .
clone_size: .
cdr3_nt: TGTGCCATCAGTGATAGGGGAGGCTCCTACGAGCAGTACTTC
cdr3_aa: CAISDRGGSYEQYF

v_call: TRBV5-1
j_call: TRBJ2-3
d_call: TRBD2
clone_size: once
cdr3_nt: TGCGCCAGCCAAAGCGGGAGGGCTAGCACAGATACGCAGTATTTT
cdr3_aa: CASQSGRASTDTQYF

v_call: TRBV9
j_call: TRBJ1-6
d_call: TRBD1
clone_size: .
cdr3_nt: TGTGCCAGCAGCGTAATTGGGACAGGGAACTCACCCCTCCACTTT
cdr3_aa: CASSVIGTGNSPLHF

v_call: TRBV7-2
j_call: TRBJ2-3
d_call: .
clone_size: .
cdr3_nt: TGTGCCAGCAGCTTAGCGTCCGGTACGCAGTATTTT
cdr3_aa: CASSLASGTQYF

v_call: TRBV20-1
j_call: TRBJ2-1
d_call: TRBD1
clone_size: .
cdr3_nt: TGCAGTGCTAGCCTGACGGGACAGGGGAACAATGAGCAGTTCTTC
cdr3_aa: CSASLTGQGNNEQFF

v_call: TRBV5-1
j_call: TRBJ1-2
d_call: .
clone_size: few
cdr3_nt: TGCGCCAGCAGCTTGGGGGCAGGCGATAATTCTAACTATGGCTACACCTTC
cdr3_aa: CASSLGAGDNSNYGYTF

v_call: TRBV20-1
j_call: TRBJ2-5
d_call: .
clone_size: .
cdr3_nt: TGCAGTGCTACTTACTTGGAGACCCAGTACTTC
cdr3_aa: CSATYLETQYF

v_call: TRBV25-1
j_call: TRBJ1-6
d_call: .
clone_size: .
cdr3_nt: TGTGCCAGCAGTGACCTGGACAGTAATTCACCCCTCCACTTT
cdr3_aa: CASSDLDSNSPLHF

v_call: TRBV12-3/TRBV12-4
j_call: TRBJ1-4
d_call: TRBD1
clone_size: few
cdr3_nt: TGTGCCAGCAGGGGGACAGGGTACGCAACTAATGAAAAACTGTTTTTT
cdr3_aa: CASRGTGYATNEKLFF

v_call: TRBV3-1
j_call: TRBJ2-1
d_call: TRBD1
clone_size: .
cdr3_nt: TGTGCCAGCAGCCCTGGACAGGGGGCGAGGTACAATGAGCAGTTCTTC
cdr3_aa: CASSPGQGARYNEQFF

v_call: TRBV25-1
j_call: TRBJ2-1
d_call: .
clone_size: few
cdr3_nt: TGTGCCAGTAGTAGCACCGGCTACAATGAGCAGTTCTTC
cdr3_aa: CASSSTGYNEQFF

v_call: TRBV9
j_call: TRBJ2-2
d_call: .
clone_size: .
cdr3_nt: TGTACCAGCAGCGTAACGTTGGGGGCAGGCGTTGGGGAGCTGTTTTTT
cdr3_aa: CTSSVTLGAGVGELFF

v_call: TRBV6-5
j_call: TRBJ1-1
d_call: .
clone_size: few
cdr3_nt: TGTGCCAGCATTGGGTACACTGAAGCTTTCTTT
cdr3_aa: CASIGYTEAFF

v_call: TRBV20-1
j_call: TRBJ2-1
d_call: TRBD2
clone_size: .
cdr3_nt: TGCAGCTCACCCGACCGGACTAGCGGGAGAGCCAGCTCCTACAATGAGCAGTTCTTC
cdr3_aa: CSSPDRTSGRASSYNEQFF

v_call: TRBV20-1
j_call: TRBJ2-2
d_call: TRBD2
clone_size: .
cdr3_nt: TGCAGTGCGCATCTAGCGGGGGCTGACACCGGGGAGCTGTTTTTT
cdr3_aa: CSAHLAGADTGELFF

v_call: TRBV9
j_call: TRBJ1-2
d_call: .
clone_size: few
cdr3_nt: TGTGCCAGCAGCCTCGGGACTCAAGGACACGGCTACACCTTC
cdr3_aa: CASSLGTQGHGYTF

v_call: TRBV25-1
j_call: TRBJ1-2
d_call: .
clone_size: few
cdr3_nt: TGTGCCAGCAGCGACCGCAGGGGAGATGGCTACACCTTC
cdr3_aa: CASSDRRGDGYTF

v_call: TRBV20-1
j_call: TRBJ1-5
d_call: .
clone_size: .
cdr3_nt: TGCAGTGCTAGTCCAGTTAGCAATCAGCCCCAGCATTTT
cdr3_aa: CSASPVSNQPQHF

v_call: TRBV5-1
j_call: TRBJ1-2
d_call: .
clone_size: .
cdr3_nt: TGCGCCAGCAGCTCGGGACGCCCCGGGAGCTATGGCTACACCTTC
cdr3_aa: CASSSGRPGSYGYTF

v_call: TRBV6-2/TRBV6-3
j_call: TRBJ2-3
d_call: .
clone_size: many
cdr3_nt: TGTGCCAGCGGCCGCACAGATACGCAGTATTTT
cdr3_aa: CASGRTDTQYF

v_call: TRBV12-3/TRBV12-4
j_call: TRBJ1-2
d_call: .
clone_size: few
cdr3_nt: TGTGCCAGCAGTTTTTCCCCCTCTGGGGCTGGCTACACCTTC
cdr3_aa: CASSFSPSGAGYTF

v_call: TRBV4-2
j_call: TRBJ2-1
d_call: .
clone_size: few
cdr3_nt: TGTGCCAGCAGCCAAGATAGGAGTAGCGATGAGCAGTTCTTC
cdr3_aa: CASSQDRSSDEQFF